This record covers a single TCR beta chain. The sample is drawn from a study of blood T cell repertoires in COVID-19. Study summary: Samples came from the United States, Italy and Spain, spanning acute and convalescent COVID-19. Sources were T cells, B-cell-depleted T cells, or PBMCs; the material itself was cDNA or gDNA.

The CDR3 has 15 amino acids. CDR1 is SGHDN, CDR2 FVKESK, per germline. The V and J ends lost 4 bases and 1 base respectively, with 13 bases between them. Original data processing: Estimation of nucleated cell counts relied on the amplification of reference gene primers. Measured with immunoSEQ multiplex PCR; TCRdb has only the in-frame clones, and not every one. V, J and clone size are those of that table, while D and trimming were read from the DNA. This table has hundreds of thousands of clones, 85% appearing once. The sequenced sample was peripheral blood. The TCR sequence derives from a young woman with acute or convalescent COVID-19. This chain connects TRBV14 to TRBJ2-5, with D possibly being TRBD2 (6 bases). The CDR3 sequence: CASSRVGTFQETQYF. The CDR3 region has the DNA TGTGCCAGCAGCCGGGTTGGGACTTTCCAAGAGACCCAGTACTTC. Filled out from reference TRBV14 and TRBJ2-5, the complete variable domain reads EAGVTQFPSHSVIEKGQTVTLRCDPISGHDNLYWYRRVMGKEIKFLLHFVKESKQDESGMPNNRFLAERTGGTYSTLKVQPAELEDSGVYFCASSRVGTFQETQYFGPGTRLLVL.